This T cell receptor (beta chain) was sequenced in a study of vaccination and CD4 T cells after COVID-19. This CDR3 comprises 13 residues. Deletions cut 8 bases from V and 4 bases from J, with 11 bases between. CDR1 is SNHLY and CDR2 is FYNNEI in the germline V gene. With the Oncomine TCR Beta short-read assay, DNA from cultured CD4+ T cells was sequenced. TCRdb used MiXCR to reprocess the PCR reads, holding one entry per CDR3 protein. The repertoire holds about 25,000 distinct CDR3 sequences, with roughly three fifths as singletons. In regard to this clonotype: The antigen is not known.

The treatment: approximately nine-day PBMC culture with coronavirus spike peptide pools or control peptides (ViraFEST assay). V and J are TRBV2 and TRBJ2-2; perhaps TRBD2 as D (6 bases). The sample taken for sequencing was CD4+ T cells from blood, cultured in vitro. This clonotype originated in a human donor who had recovered from COVID-19. CDR3 coding DNA: TGTGCCAGCGGAGGGCAGGGCACCGGGGAGCTGTTTTTT. It specifies CASGGQGTGELFF.